Presented here are 5 T cell receptor beta chains from one specimen sequenced in a study of T cell clonotyping in hematopoietic cell transplantation. The table came from immunoSEQ multiplex PCR; TCRdb's copy has only in-frame clones and leaves some out. In the table there are 5,500 to 7,000 clones, roughly 93% of which are singletons. The input for sequencing was peripheral blood mononuclear cells, taken 100 days after allogeneic stem cell transplant. Receptors were obtained from a female patient in her fifties or sixties who had an allogeneic stem cell transplant from a related donor, so the T cells may come from the graft donor. Some clones in this sample may be carry-over from other donors' samples.

V is TRBV19 and J is TRBJ1-4; 7 bases are shared with TRBD1. Looked up from germline, CDR1 is LNHDA and CDR2 is SQIVND (reference sequence). V lost 7 bases and J lost 0; bases outside the gene matches: 5. This CDR3 spans 15 amino acids. CDR3 in DNA: TGTGCCAGTAACCCAGGGACAGCAACTAATGAAAAACTGTTTTTT. This codes for CASNPGTATNEKLFF. Together with reference TRBV19 and TRBJ1-4, the CDR3 gives the full variable domain: DGGITQSPKYLFRKEGQNVTLSCEQNLNHDAMYWYRQDPGQGLRLIYYSQIVNDFQKGDIAEGYSVSREKKESFPLTVTSAQKNPTAFYLCASNPGTATNEKLFFGSGTQLSVL.

The chain uses TRBV7-3 and TRBJ2-2, with 9 bases identical to TRBD1. Germline CDR1 reads SGHTA; CDR2 reads FQGTGA. This CDR3 is built from 15 residues. With V trimmed by 6 bases and J by 3 bases, 5 bases remained unmatched. The chain's CDR3 is CASSPGTGYTGELFF. DNA of the CDR3: TGTGCCAGCAGTCCCGGGACAGGGTACACCGGGGAGCTGTTTTTT.

The genes are TRBV2 and TRBJ2-2; TRBD2 matches 14 bases. The CDR3 contains 16 residues. V lost 7 bases, J lost 4 bases, and 5 bases stayed unmatched. In germline, CDR1 is SNHLY, CDR2 FYNNEI. The CDR3 DNA is TGTGCCAGCACGGGGACTAGCGGGAGTTCCACCGGGGAGCTGTTTTTT. Its translation: CASTGTSGSSTGELFF.

The V call is TRBV13, the J call TRBJ1-1; no clear D gene. Deletions cut 2 bases from V and 3 bases from J, with 1 base between. The CDR3 sequence is 11 residues long. Germline loops: CDR1 PRHDT, CDR2 FYEKMQ (reference sequence). CDR3 DNA sequence: TGTGCCAGCAGCTTATACACTGAAGCTTTCTTT. It translates to CASSLYTEAFF. Drawing the rest from reference TRBV13 and TRBJ1-1, the complete variable domain is AAGVIQSPRHLIKEKRETATLKCYPIPRHDTVYWYQQGPGQDPQFLISFYEKMQSDKGSIPDRFSAQQFSDYHSELNMSSLELGDSALYFCASSLYTEAFFGQGTRLTVV.

CDR3 region: CASSLAQEGGQYF. Here the CDR3 DNA reads TGTGCCAGCAGCTTAGCTCAGGAGGGGGGGCAGTACTTC. This chain joins TRBV7-2 and TRBJ2-7; D could derive from TRBD1 or TRBD2 (6 bases each). Germline CDR1 reads SGHTA; CDR2 reads FQGNSA. The ends were cut back, 0 bases at V and 9 bases at J, with 12 bases in the middle. This CDR3 comprises 13 residues. Combining the CDR3 with reference TRBV7-2 and TRBJ2-7 gives the whole variable domain GAGVSQSPSNKVTEKGKDVELRCDPISGHTALYWYRQSLGQGLEFLIYFQGNSAPDKSGLPSDRFSAERTGGSVSTLTIQRTQQEDSAVYLCASSLAQEGGQYFGPGTRLTVT.